The 24 T cell receptor beta chains reported below all come from one sample, sequenced in a study of blood T cell repertoires in COVID-19. The repertoire was sequenced with immunoSEQ multiplex PCR; TCRdb's copy has only in-frame clones and lacks some. The profile covers about 360,000 clones, with 80% to 90% appearing a single time and roughly 6.6% taken by the ten largest. Material for sequencing was peripheral blood. These receptors were obtained from a woman aged 55-69 years with COVID-19, enrolled during active disease.

This clone was found a few times. The chain joins TRBV5-4 to TRBJ1-6; 8 nucleotides agree with TRBD1. CDR3 size: 16 residues. Germline V gene lookup returns CDR1 SGHNT and CDR2 YYREEE (reference sequence). V dropped 2 bases and J dropped 7; count of bases not matched to a gene: 8. CDR3 DNA sequence: TGTGCCAGCAGCTTAGGGCAGGGGGCAACGAATTCACCCCTCCACTTT. It codes for CASSLGQGATNSPLHF.

This chain connects TRBV4-2 to TRBJ1-1, with D perhaps TRBD1 (5 bases). V was clipped by 0 bases and J by 1 base, with 9 bases between them. The CDR3 has 15 amino acids. Germline CDR1 and CDR2: LGHNA and YNFKEQ. The CDR3 DNA sequence: TGTGCCAGCAGCCAAGATTGGGGGGGGAACACTGAAGCTTTCTTT. Residues: CASSQDWGGNTEAFF.

The chain recombines TRBV2 with TRBJ1-4; D is possibly TRBD1 (5 bases). The germline V and J ends were trimmed by 8 bases and 5 bases, with 12 bases remaining between them. The CDR3 is 13 amino acids. The germline V gene has CDR1 SNHLY and CDR2 FYNNEI. CDR3 sequence reads: CASGGDANEKLFF. As DNA, the CDR3 is TGTGCCAGCGGGGGGGACGCGAATGAAAAACTGTTTTTT. The variable domain in full, completed from reference TRBV2 and TRBJ1-4, reads EPEVTQTPSHQVTQMGQEVILRCVPISNHLYFYWYRQILGQKVEFLVSFYNNEISEKSEIFDDQFSVERPDGSNFTLKIRSTKLEDSAMYFCASGGDANEKLFFGSGTQLSVL.

V usage is TRBV6-2 or TRBV6-3 and J usage is TRBJ1-5; D is possibly TRBD1 (5 bases). The V gene lost 0 bases and the J gene lost 15 bases, with 18 bases spanning the gap. The CDR3 extends over 14 amino acids. Per germline, CDR1 MNHEY and CDR2 SVGEGT. The CDR3 spells CASSYSKLGTGLHF. The CDR3 DNA follows: TGTGCCAGCAGTTACTCGAAGTTAGGAACAGGCCTGCATTTT.

The V and J genes are TRBV3-1 (or the pseudogene TRBV3-2) and TRBJ2-7; the D gene is possibly TRBD2 (6 bases). Trimming left V 0 bases short and J 2 bases short, with 20 bases between. Per germline, CDR1 LGHDT and CDR2 YNNKEL (reference sequence). This CDR3 has 18 residues. The chain's CDR3 is CASSQDQHPGVNTYEQYF. Written as DNA, the CDR3 is TGTGCCAGCAGCCAAGATCAACATCCGGGGGTAAACACCTACGAGCAGTACTTC.

The V call is TRBV7-9, the J call TRBJ1-2; 7 positions match TRBD1. Germline V gene data show CDR1 as SEHNR and CDR2 as FQNEAQ (reference sequence). The CDR3 has 14 residues. V lost 4 bases and J lost 3; bases outside the gene matches: 5. CDR3 sequence (DNA): TGTGCCAGCAGCTCACCCGGGACAGACTATGGCTACACCTTC. This sequence encodes CASSSPGTDYGYTF.

The chain couples TRBV19 to TRBJ1-5; D not certain. The CDR3 is 13 amino acids. V was trimmed by 5 bases and J by 3 bases, leaving 8 bases between them. Germline V gene lookup returns CDR1 LNHDA and CDR2 SQIVND (reference sequence). The CDR3 region is CASSVQNNQPQHF. CDR3 nucleotide sequence: TGTGCCAGTAGTGTACAAAACAATCAGCCCCAGCATTTT.

V gene TRBV6-5 combines with J gene TRBJ2-7; tentative D call: TRBD1 (5 bases). The V end lost 8 bases, the J end lost 3 bases, and 11 bases lay between the germline ends. Germline V CDR1 and CDR2: MNHEY, SVGAGI. The CDR3 runs 12 residues. The CDR3 protein is CASEGVFYEQYF. DNA for the CDR3: TGTGCCAGCGAAGGGGTGTTCTACGAGCAGTACTTC.

The V and J genes are TRBV3-1 (or the pseudogene TRBV3-2) and TRBJ1-6; D not certain. The germline V and J ends were trimmed by 0 bases and 7 bases, with 7 bases remaining between them. Germline V gene sequence: CDR1 LGHDT, CDR2 YNNKEL (reference sequence). This CDR3 is built from 14 residues. The CDR3 nucleotides are TGTGCCAGCAGCCAAGATTCCCGGAATTCACCCCTCCACTTT. It codes for CASSQDSRNSPLHF.

The chain combines TRBV25-1 with TRBJ2-5; 7 nucleotides line up with TRBD1. The CDR3 loop spans 15 amino acids. CDR1 is MGHDK and CDR2 is SYGVNS in the germline V gene. Trimming took 3 bases from V and 5 from J; bases not matched to a gene: 9. CDR3 residues: CASSDTQGVGETQYF. The CDR3 DNA is TGTGCCAGCAGTGACACCCAGGGGGTTGGGGAGACCCAGTACTTC.

The chain employs TRBV7-9 and TRBJ2-3; 7 bases agree with TRBD1. V gave up 5 bases and J gave up 2 bases; unmatched junction bases: 10. Germline lookup yields CDR1 SEHNR and CDR2 FQNEAQ (reference sequence). The CDR3 is 16 residues long. Written as DNA, the CDR3 is TGTGCCAGCAGCACCAGACAGGGTACGGACACAGATACGCAGTATTTT. This encodes CASSTRQGTDTDTQYF.

The chain has TRBV9 and TRBJ2-1; a possible D gene is TRBD1 (5 bases). CDR3 length: 13 amino acids. Germline-derived CDR1 and CDR2 are SGDLS and YYNGEE. Between the trimmed V and J ends, which lost 4 bases and 6 bases, there was a span of 11 bases. The chain's CDR3 is CASSIGHPNEQFF. The CDR3 DNA reads TGTGCCAGCAGCATTGGACACCCCAATGAGCAGTTCTTC.

In its sample, this clone was seen a few times. This chain links TRBV9 with TRBJ1-5; D unresolved. Deletions cut 5 bases from V and 0 bases from J, with 6 bases between. The germline CDR1 and CDR2 sequences are SGDLS and YYNGEE. The CDR3 extends over 13 amino acids. The CDR3 reads CASSGSSNQPQHF. The CDR3 DNA follows: TGTGCCAGCAGTGGGAGTAGCAATCAGCCCCAGCATTTT.

The V gene is TRBV10-3, the J gene TRBJ2-7; D is perhaps TRBD2 (6 bases). The CDR3 totals 13 residues. The germline CDR1 and CDR2 sequences are ENHRY and SYGVKD. Trimming took 5 bases from V and 3 from J, leaving 11 bases between them. The CDR3 region is CAISPGLGYEQYF. CDR3 DNA: TGTGCCATCAGTCCGGGACTCGGCTACGAGCAGTACTTC.

The chain has TRBV11-3 and TRBJ2-5, with a tentative D call TRBD1 (5 bases). The CDR3 length is 14 residues. V gave up 5 bases and J gave up 6 bases, with 16 bases separating them. Germline V lookup: CDR1 SGHNT, CDR2 YENEEA. The chain's CDR3 is CASSPPTNRQTQYF. In DNA, the CDR3 is TGTGCCAGCAGCCCCCCAACCAACAGGCAGACCCAGTACTTC.

The V and J genes are TRBV11-2 and TRBJ2-5; tentative D call: TRBD1 (5 bases). Germline-derived CDR1 and CDR2 are SGHAT and FQNNGV. V lost 4 bases, J lost 5 bases, and 17 bases lay in between. This CDR3 is 15 amino acids long. CDR3 coding DNA: TGTGCCAGCAGCTCGCCTTCTAGGGGTCGGGAGACCCAGTACTTC. Protein: CASSSPSRGRETQYF.

V usage is TRBV5-1 and J usage is TRBJ2-3, with 7 bases aligning to TRBD1. CDR1 is SGHRS and CDR2 is YFSETQ in the germline V gene. This CDR3 is 15 amino acids long. The junction had 6 bases not matched to a gene; V was cut back by 0 bases and J by 5 bases. This CDR3 reads CASSLEAGGQDTQYF. CDR3 in DNA: TGCGCCAGCAGCTTGGAGGCAGGGGGACAAGATACGCAGTATTTT.

V gene TRBV3-1 (or the pseudogene TRBV3-2) combines with J gene TRBJ2-3; the D gene is possibly TRBD1 (6 bases). The V and J ends lost 0 bases and 1 base respectively, with 11 bases between them. The CDR3 length is 16 residues. The V gene's germline CDR1 is LGHDT and CDR2 YNNKEL (reference sequence). This CDR3 is CASSQERGSGTDTQYF. CDR3 in DNA: TGTGCCAGCAGCCAAGAAAGGGGGTCGGGCACAGATACGCAGTATTTT.

The V call is TRBV6-7, the J call TRBJ1-5, with a tentative D call TRBD1 (5 bases). TRBV6-7 is noted as an ORF with a role that remains uncertain. V lost 4 bases to trimming and J lost 6 bases, with 13 bases between them. The CDR3 totals 14 residues. As DNA, the CDR3 is TGTGCCAGCAGTTCCGGGAGGGGTAGTCAGCCCCAGCATTTT. Translating it yields CASSSGRGSQPQHF.

The V call is TRBV7-2, the J call TRBJ2-7, with 9 bases matching TRBD1. With 3 bases clipped from V and 5 bases from J, the junction kept 5 bases outside the gene matches. Germline V lookup: CDR1 SGHTA, CDR2 FQGNSA. This CDR3 contains 14 residues. CDR3 sequence: CASSLGTGKHEQYF. The CDR3 coding sequence is TGTGCCAGCAGCTTGGGGACAGGGAAACACGAGCAGTACTTC.

The chain links TRBV5-5 to TRBJ2-5, with TRBD1 matching over 9 bases. Losses at the gene ends were 5 bases for V and 5 bases for J; bases not matched to a gene: 4. From germline, CDR1 is SGHKS and CDR2 YYEKEE (reference sequence). The CDR3 sequence is 13 residues long. CDR3 loop: CASRGTGRETQYF. CDR3 bases: TGTGCCAGCAGGGGGACAGGGAGGGAGACCCAGTACTTC.

The chain carries TRBV30 and TRBJ2-2, with 8 bases aligning to TRBD1. This CDR3 contains 14 residues. The trim removed 3 bases at V and 3 bases at J, leaving 3 bases unmatched. Germline V gene data show CDR1 as GTSNPN and CDR2 as SVGIG (reference sequence). This chain's CDR3 is CAWRGQEYTGELFF. The DNA of the CDR3 is TGTGCCTGGAGGGGACAGGAGTACACCGGGGAGCTGTTTTTT.

The chain is built from TRBV5-1 and TRBJ2-5, with TRBD2 matching 13 bases. Germline V lookup: CDR1 SGHRS, CDR2 YFSETQ. V lost 4 bases and J lost 5; bases outside the gene matches: 2. The CDR3 covers 14 residues. The CDR3 loop is CASSGLAGAETQYF. CDR3 nucleotide sequence: TGCGCCAGCAGCGGACTAGCGGGGGCCGAGACCCAGTACTTC.

This chain uses TRBV6-5 with TRBJ1-4; no firm D call. Trimming removed 7 bases from V and 6 bases from J, with 9 bases in between. The CDR3 sequence is 12 residues long. Germline V CDR1 and CDR2: MNHEY, SVGAGI. The CDR3 DNA reads as TGTGCCAGCATGGCAGTTGATGAAAAACTGTTTTTT. Translation: CASMAVDEKLFF.